This entry features one T cell receptor (beta chain) sequence. Its specificity is unknown. The sample is drawn from a study of cytomegalovirus exposure and HLA in healthy donors. Overall study results and limits: The number of N-insertions in an Asian-associated ancestry cluster was reportedly below the roughly 660-donor mean in a later analysis. Later analysis demonstrated an association between a missense DCLRE1C variant and TCR beta V- and J-gene trimming. Analyses of presence and absence presupposed an approximately uniform sequencing depth across donors.

Use of 60 Vbeta and 13 Jbeta primers characterized the PCR. TCRdb's copy holds only in-frame clones and misses some; the assay was immunoSEQ multiplex PCR. The repertoire has around 240,000 clones, roughly 82% of them found once; the top ten carry roughly 5%. The CDR3 extends over 15 amino acids. Germline-derived CDR1 and CDR2 are SGHRS and YFSETQ. Trimming removed 5 bases from V and 4 bases from J, with 15 bases in between. This sequence was found in a woman aged 40-49 years in good health and CMV-seropositive. Sequenced material: PBMCs. The chain has TRBV5-1 and TRBJ2-2; the D is unclear. CDR3 nucleotides: TGCGCCAGCAGTTTGTCCGCTTTCGGCACCGGGGAGCTGTTTTTT. It specifies CASSLSAFGTGELFF.